This paragraph covers one T cell receptor (beta chain) sequence. The antigen remains undetermined. The data stem from a study of T cell repertoires in cytomegalovirus infection. Study conclusions and caveats: CMV-specific TCR beta clonotypes restricted by HLA-C dominated the ex vivo response.

TCRdb reprocessed the reads with MiXCR, giving one entry per CDR3 protein. The data show some 110,000 distinct CDR3 sequences, with roughly a tenth seen just once and 31% held by the top ten. V was pared by 4 bases and J by 2 bases, with 15 bases between. Germline V CDR1 and CDR2: MGHRA, YSYEKL. The CDR3 is made up of 15 amino acids. This chain uses TRBV4-1 with TRBJ2-7, with D unclear. This clonotype was sampled from a human donor in good health (CMV status not recorded). Some clones in this sample may be carry-over from other donors' samples. The material sequenced was PBMCs, sequenced either directly or after in vitro stimulation (not recorded which). CDR3 nucleotide sequence: TGCGCCAGCAGCCGAAGGTACAAGGAAGCCTACGAGCAGTACGTC. It encodes CASSRRYKEAYEQYV.